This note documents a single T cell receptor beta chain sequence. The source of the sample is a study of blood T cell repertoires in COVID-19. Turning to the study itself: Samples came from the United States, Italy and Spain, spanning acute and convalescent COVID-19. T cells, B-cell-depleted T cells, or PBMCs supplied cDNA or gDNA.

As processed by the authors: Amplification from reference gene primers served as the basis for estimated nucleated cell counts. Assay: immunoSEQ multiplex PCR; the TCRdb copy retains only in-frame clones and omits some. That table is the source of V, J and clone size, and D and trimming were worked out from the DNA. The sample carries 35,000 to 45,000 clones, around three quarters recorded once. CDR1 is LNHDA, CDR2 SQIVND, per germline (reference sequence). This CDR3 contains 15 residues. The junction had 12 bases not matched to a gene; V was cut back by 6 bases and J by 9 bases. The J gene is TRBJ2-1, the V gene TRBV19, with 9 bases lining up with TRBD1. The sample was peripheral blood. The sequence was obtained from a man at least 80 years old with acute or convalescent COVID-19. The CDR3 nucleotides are TGTGCCAGTAGGGACGGCGGGACAGGGAGTTTTGAGCAGTTCTTC. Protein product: CASRDGGTGSFEQFF.